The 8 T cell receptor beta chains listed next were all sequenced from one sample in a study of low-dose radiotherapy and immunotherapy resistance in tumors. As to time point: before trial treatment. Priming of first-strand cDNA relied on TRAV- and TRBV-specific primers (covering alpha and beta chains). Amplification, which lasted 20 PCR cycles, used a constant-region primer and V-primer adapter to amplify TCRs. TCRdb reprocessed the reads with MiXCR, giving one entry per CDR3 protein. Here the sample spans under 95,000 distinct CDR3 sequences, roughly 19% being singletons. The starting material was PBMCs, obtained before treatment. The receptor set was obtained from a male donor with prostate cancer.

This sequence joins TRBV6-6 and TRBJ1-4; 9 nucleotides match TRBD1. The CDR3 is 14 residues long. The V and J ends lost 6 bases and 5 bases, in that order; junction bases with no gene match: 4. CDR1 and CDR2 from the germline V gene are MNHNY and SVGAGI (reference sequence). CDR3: CASSTGGENEKLFF. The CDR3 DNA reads TGTGCCAGCAGCACAGGGGGCGAAAATGAAAAACTGTTTTTT.

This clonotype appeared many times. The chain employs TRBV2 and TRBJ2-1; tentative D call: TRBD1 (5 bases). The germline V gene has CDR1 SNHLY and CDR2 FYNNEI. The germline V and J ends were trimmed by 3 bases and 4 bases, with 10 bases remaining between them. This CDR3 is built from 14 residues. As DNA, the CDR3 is TGTGCCAGCAGTGAGCAGGGCAGTTACAATGAGCAGTTCTTC. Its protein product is CASSEQGSYNEQFF. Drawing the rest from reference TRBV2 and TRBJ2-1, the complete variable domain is EPEVTQTPSHQVTQMGQEVILRCVPISNHLYFYWYRQILGQKVEFLVSFYNNEISEKSEIFDDQFSVERPDGSNFTLKIRSTKLEDSAMYFCASSEQGSYNEQFFGPGTRLTVL.

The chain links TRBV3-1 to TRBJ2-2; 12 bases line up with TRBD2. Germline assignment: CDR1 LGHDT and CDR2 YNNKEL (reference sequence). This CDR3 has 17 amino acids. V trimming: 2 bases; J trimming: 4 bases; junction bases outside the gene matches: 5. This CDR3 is CASSQTSGGSGTGELFF. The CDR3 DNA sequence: TGTGCCAGCAGCCAAACTAGCGGGGGGTCGGGCACCGGGGAGCTGTTTTTT.

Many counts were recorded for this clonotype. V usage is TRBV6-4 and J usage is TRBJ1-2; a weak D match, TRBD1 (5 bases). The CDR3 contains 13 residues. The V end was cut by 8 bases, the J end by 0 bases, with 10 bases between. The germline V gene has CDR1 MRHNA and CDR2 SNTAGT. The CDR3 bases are TGTGCCAGCGGGGGAGTCTCTAACTATGGCTACACCTTC. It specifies CASGGVSNYGYTF.

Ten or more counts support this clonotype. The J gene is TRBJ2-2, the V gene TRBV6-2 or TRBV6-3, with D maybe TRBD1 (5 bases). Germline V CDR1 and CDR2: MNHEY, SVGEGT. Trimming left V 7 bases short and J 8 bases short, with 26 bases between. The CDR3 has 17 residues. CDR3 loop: CASKRTLPGASAGELFF. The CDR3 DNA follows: TGTGCCAGCAAGCGTACCCTGCCTGGGGCATCGGCGGGGGAGCTGTTTTTT.

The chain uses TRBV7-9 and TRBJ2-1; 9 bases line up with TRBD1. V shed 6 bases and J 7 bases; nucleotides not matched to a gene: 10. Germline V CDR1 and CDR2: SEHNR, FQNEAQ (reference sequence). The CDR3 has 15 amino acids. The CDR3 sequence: CASSNTGGRVNEQFF. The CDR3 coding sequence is TGTGCCAGCAGTAATACAGGGGGCCGTGTGAATGAGCAGTTCTTC.

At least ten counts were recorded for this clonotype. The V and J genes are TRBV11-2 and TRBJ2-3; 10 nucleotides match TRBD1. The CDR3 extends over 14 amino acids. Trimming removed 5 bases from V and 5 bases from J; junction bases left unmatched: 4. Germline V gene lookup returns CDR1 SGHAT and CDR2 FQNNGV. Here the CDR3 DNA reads TGTGCCAGCAGCACGACAGGGGGCCGAGATACGCAGTATTTT. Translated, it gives CASSTTGGRDTQYF.

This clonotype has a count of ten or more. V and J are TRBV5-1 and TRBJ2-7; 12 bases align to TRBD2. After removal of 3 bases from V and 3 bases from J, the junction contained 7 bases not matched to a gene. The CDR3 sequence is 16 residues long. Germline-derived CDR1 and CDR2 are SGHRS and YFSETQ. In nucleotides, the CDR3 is TGCGCCAGCAGCTCCTCCTCACTAGCGGGGGGCTACGAGCAGTACTTC. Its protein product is CASSSSSLAGGYEQYF.